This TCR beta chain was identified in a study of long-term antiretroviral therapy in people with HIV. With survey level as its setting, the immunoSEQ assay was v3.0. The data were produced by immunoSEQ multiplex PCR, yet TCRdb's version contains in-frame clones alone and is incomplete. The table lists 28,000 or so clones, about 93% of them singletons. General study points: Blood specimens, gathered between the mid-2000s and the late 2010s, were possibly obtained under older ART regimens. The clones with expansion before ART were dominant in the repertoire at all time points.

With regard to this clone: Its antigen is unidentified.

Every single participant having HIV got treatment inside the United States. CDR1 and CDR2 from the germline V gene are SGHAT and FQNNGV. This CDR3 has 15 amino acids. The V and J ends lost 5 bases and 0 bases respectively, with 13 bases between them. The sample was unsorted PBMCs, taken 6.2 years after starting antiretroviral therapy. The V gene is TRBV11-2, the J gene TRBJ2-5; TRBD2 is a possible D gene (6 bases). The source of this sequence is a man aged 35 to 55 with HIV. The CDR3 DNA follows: TGTGCCAGCAGCCCGAGCGGGTTTTACCAAGAGACCCAGTACTTC. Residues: CASSPSGFYQETQYF. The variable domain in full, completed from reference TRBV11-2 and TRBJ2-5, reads EAGVAQSPRYKIIEKRQSVAFWCNPISGHATLYWYQQILGQGPKLLIQFQNNGVVDDSQLPKDRFSAERLKGVDSTLKIQPAKLEDSAVYLCASSPSGFYQETQYFGPGTRLLVL.